This TCR beta chain originates from a study of cytomegalovirus exposure and HLA in healthy donors. General study results and limits: Further analysis was carried out later, and it showed several of the most significant clusters appearing linked to common viral pathogens. Productive rates of about 90% or about 30% were seen for most TCR beta V segments in an earlier analysis. The CMV antigen specificity of a few CMV-associated chains was confirmed through in vitro analysis.

Trimming pared 0 bases from V and 4 bases from J, leaving 13 bases between. Germline V CDR1 and CDR2: SGDLS, YYNGEE. The CDR3 is made up of 15 amino acids. The PCR had 60 Vbeta and 13 Jbeta primers. The protocol was immunoSEQ multiplex PCR, while the TCRdb copy is restricted to in-frame clones and leaves out a portion. The sample records under 250,000 clones, more than 75% being singletons. Concerning this clone itself: What it binds is unknown.

The sequencing input was PBMCs. The TCR sequence derives from a male donor in good health and CMV-seronegative. V gene TRBV9 combines with J gene TRBJ2-5; D is possibly TRBD1 (6 bases). In nucleotides, the CDR3 is TGTGCCAGCAGCGTAGGGAACAGGGTAGCAGAGACCCAGTACTTC. Its translation: CASSVGNRVAETQYF. Combining the CDR3 with reference TRBV9 and TRBJ2-5 gives the whole variable domain DSGVTQTPKHLITATGQRVTLRCSPRSGDLSVYWYQQSLDQGLQFLIQYYNGEERAKGNILERFSAQQFPDLHSELNLSSLELGDSALYFCASSVGNRVAETQYFGPGTRLLVL.